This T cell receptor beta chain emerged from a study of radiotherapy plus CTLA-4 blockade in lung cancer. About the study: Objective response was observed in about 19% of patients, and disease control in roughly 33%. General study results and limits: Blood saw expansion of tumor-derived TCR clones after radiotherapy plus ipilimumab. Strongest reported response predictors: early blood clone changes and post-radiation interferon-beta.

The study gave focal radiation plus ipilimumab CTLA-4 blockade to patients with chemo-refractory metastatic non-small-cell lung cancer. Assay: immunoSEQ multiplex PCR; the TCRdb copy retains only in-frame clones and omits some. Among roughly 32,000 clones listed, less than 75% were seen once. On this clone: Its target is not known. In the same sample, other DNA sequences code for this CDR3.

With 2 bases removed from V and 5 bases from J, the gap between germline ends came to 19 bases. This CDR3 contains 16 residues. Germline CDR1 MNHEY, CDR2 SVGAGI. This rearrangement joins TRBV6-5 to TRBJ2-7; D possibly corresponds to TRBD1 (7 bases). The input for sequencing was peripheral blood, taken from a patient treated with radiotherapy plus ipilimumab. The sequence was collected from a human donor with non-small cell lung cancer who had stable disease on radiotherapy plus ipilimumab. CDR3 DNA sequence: TGTGCCAGCAGTTACGGGGGGCAGGGGGGTTTCGACGAGCAGTACTTC. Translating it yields CASSYGGQGGFDEQYF.